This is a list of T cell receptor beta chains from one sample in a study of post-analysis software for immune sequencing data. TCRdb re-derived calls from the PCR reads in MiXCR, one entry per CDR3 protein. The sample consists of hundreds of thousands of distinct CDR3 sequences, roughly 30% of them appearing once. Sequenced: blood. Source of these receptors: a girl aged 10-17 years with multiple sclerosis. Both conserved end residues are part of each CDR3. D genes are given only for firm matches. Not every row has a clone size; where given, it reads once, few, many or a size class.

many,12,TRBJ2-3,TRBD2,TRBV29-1,TGCAGCGTTGAGGGGGGGTCAGATACGCAGTATTTT,CSVEGGSDTQYF
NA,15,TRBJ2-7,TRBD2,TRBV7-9,TGTGCCAGCAGCGCCCCTAGCGGCAGCTCCTACGAGCAGTACTTC,CASSAPSGSSYEQYF
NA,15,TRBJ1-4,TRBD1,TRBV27,TGTGCCAGCACCCGACAGGGGAGAAGGGATGAAAAACTGTTTTTT,CASTRQGRRDEKLFF
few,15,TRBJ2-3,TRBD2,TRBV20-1,TGCAGTGCTAGGGAAGGACTAGCGCTCACAGATACGCAGTATTTT,CSAREGLALTDTQYF
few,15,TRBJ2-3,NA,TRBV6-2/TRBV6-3,TGTGCCAGCAGTTACGTGTGGAAGGGTCCAGATACGCAGTATTTT,CASSYVWKGPDTQYF
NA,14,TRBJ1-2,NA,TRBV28,TGTGCCAGCAGTTTTTCATCAGGCCGGGGTGGCTACACCTTC,CASSFSSGRGGYTF
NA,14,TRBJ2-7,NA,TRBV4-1,TGCGCCAGCAGCCAAGTTAAGGACACCCTCCAGCAGCACTTC,CASSQVKDTLQQHF
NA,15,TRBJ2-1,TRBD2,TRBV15,TGTGCCACCAGCAGAGAAGGTAGCGGGGTCAATGAGCAGTTCTTC,CATSREGSGVNEQFF
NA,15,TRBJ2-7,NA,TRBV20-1,TGCAGTGCTAGCCCCCAGAGGGGGGTCCACTACGAGCAGTACTTC,CSASPQRGVHYEQYF
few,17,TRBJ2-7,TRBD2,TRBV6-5,TGTGCCAGCAGTTCGCCGGGACTAGCGGGAGGGCCCTACGAGCAGTACTTC,CASSSPGLAGGPYEQYF
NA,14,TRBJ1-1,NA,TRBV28,TGTGCCAGCAGTATCACAGGGTTGGGCACTGAAGCTTTCTTT,CASSITGLGTEAFF
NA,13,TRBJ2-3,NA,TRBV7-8,TGTGCCAGCAGCGCGATCGGGACTGATACGCAGTATTTT,CASSAIGTDTQYF
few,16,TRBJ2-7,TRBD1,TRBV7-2,TGTGCCAGCAGCTTATTTTCGCAGGGGGCCTACAATGAGCAGTACTTC,CASSLFSQGAYNEQYF
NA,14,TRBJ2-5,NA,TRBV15,TGTGCCACCAGCAGAGATCAAAGGAGGGGGACCCAGTACTTC,CATSRDQRRGTQYF
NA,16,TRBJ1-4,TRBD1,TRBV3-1,TGTGCCAGCAGCCAGCGCCCCGGACAGGCGAATGAAAAACTGTTTTTT,CASSQRPGQANEKLFF